The clone carrying this T cell receptor (beta chain) was seen once. Its matching antigen is unknown. This sample was included in a study of PD-1 blockade in classical Hodgkin lymphoma. Every patient experienced relapse after autologous stem cell transplantation, and brentuximab vedotin exposure varied. Patients had relapsed/refractory classical Hodgkin lymphoma with complete response, partial response or progressive disease as best response. Sequenced by immunoSEQ multiplex PCR; TCRdb stores in-frame clones only, minus some. The data show 25,000 to 30,000 clones, just under 80% seen once. Germline-derived CDR1 and CDR2 are SGHTS and YDEGEE. The CDR3 contains 16 residues. V lost 4 bases, J lost 0 bases, and 6 bases stayed unmatched. Whole-study results and caveats: Lower baseline TCR diversity marked trial partial responders and progressors. Whereas CD4+ TCR diversity had risen significantly by C4D1, CD8+ TCR diversity had not.

This clonotype was obtained from a human donor with classical Hodgkin lymphoma. This chain uses TRBV5-8 with TRBJ1-5; 8 nucleotides match TRBD1. Sequenced here: peripheral blood mononuclear cells (PBMCs), sampled before the second cycle of nivolumab. CDR3 loop: CASSPRTGYSNQPQHF. The DNA for the CDR3 is TGTGCCAGCAGCCCGCGGACAGGGTATAGCAATCAGCCCCAGCATTTT.